This entry lists 6 T cell receptor delta chains sequenced from one sample in a study of γδ T cells in repeated Plasmodium falciparum infection. Bulk repertoires came from Vgamma9/Vdelta2+ or Vdelta2-negative gammadelta T cells flow-sorted from PBMC. TCRdb reprocessed the multiplex PCR reads through CATT. The top ten hold approximately 10% of the sample, which has 75,000 to 95,000 delta-chain clones, 0.9% to 1% seen once. The sample comprised gamma-delta T cells from blood. These TCRs come from a pool of human donors (malaria-infected and uninfected, not separated).

The V call is TRDV2, the J call TRDJ1; 11 nucleotides line up with TRDD3. TCRdb supplies no J gene; here it was assigned by aligning the nucleotide sequence to germline. The CDR3 is 17 residues long. The germline CDR1 and CDR2 sequences are GEAIGNYY and EKD. Trimming cost V 1 base and J 5 bases; bases outside gene matches: 11. The CDR3 DNA reads as TGTGCCTGTGACACGGGCGACTGGGGGATAGTTCAGGATAAACTCATCTTT. Protein: CACDTGDWGIVQDKLIF.

This clone has at least ten counts. The protein given by TCRdb reflects a much larger clone and differs at residue 10 from this DNA's translation, likely from a read error; the protein shown is the DNA's translation. The V call is TRDV2, the J call TRDJ1; 8 bases agree with TRDD3. Germline V CDR1 and CDR2: GEAIGNYY, EKD. Unmatched junction bases numbered 10, after V lost 0 bases and J lost 5 bases. This CDR3 has 16 amino acids. In DNA, the CDR3 is TGTGCCTGTGACACCGTTTCGCTGGGGGAGAAAGATAAACTCATCTTT. It codes for CACDTVSLGEKDKLIF.

This clone was counted many times. This chain links TRDV1 with TRDJ1; D is tentatively TRDD2 or TRDD3 (7 bases each). Germline V lookup: CDR1 TSWWSYY, CDR2 QGS. V was clipped by 2 bases and J by 5 bases, with 27 bases between them. The length of the CDR3 is 19 residues. This CDR3 reads CALGEKLLPSTGAPDKLIF. The CDR3 region has the DNA TGTGCTCTTGGGGAAAAACTTCTTCCTAGTACTGGGGCCCCAGATAAACTCATCTTT.

In this sample, this clone turned up a few times. The TCRdb record carries a much larger clone's protein, which differs from this DNA's translation at residue 7; a read error is the likely cause, and the protein listed here is the DNA translation. The CDR3 reads CACDTLVLGDTGKLIF. Written as DNA, the CDR3 is TGTGCCTGTGACACCCTAGTACTGGGGGATACCGGTAAACTCATCTTT. The V call is TRDV2, the J call TRDJ1; TRDD3 agrees at 12 bases. The J gene, not given by TCRdb, was assigned here from a germline match of the nucleotide sequence. The germline V gene has CDR1 GEAIGNYY and CDR2 EKD. The CDR3 runs to 16 residues.

This clone was counted only a few times. This likely reflects a read error, since a far larger clone is one base away. The sample holds other DNA sequences that translate to the same CDR3. This chain connects TRDV1 to TRDJ1; 7 nucleotides agree with TRDD3. In the absence of a J gene in TCRdb, the DNA was matched to germline to assign it here. Per germline, CDR1 TSWWSYY and CDR2 QGS. CDR3 length equals 22 residues. Here the CDR3 DNA reads TGTGCCCTTGGGGAAACCGGCTTCCCACCGACTAGGGGGATTTCGTACACCGATAAACTCATCTTT. Protein product: CALGETGFPPTRGISYTDKLIF.

With regard to this clone: The likely explanation is a read error, given a far larger clone one base away. The same CDR3 can be traced to other DNA sequences in this sample. The chain couples TRDV1 to TRDJ1; TRDD3 agrees at 8 bases. Germline V CDR1 and CDR2: TSWWSYY, QGS. CDR3 size: 18 residues. The DNA for the CDR3 is TGCGCTCTTGGGGAGTCACACCTCGTCCGGGGGATATCGGGTAAACTCATCTTT. This sequence encodes CALGESHLVRGISGKLIF.